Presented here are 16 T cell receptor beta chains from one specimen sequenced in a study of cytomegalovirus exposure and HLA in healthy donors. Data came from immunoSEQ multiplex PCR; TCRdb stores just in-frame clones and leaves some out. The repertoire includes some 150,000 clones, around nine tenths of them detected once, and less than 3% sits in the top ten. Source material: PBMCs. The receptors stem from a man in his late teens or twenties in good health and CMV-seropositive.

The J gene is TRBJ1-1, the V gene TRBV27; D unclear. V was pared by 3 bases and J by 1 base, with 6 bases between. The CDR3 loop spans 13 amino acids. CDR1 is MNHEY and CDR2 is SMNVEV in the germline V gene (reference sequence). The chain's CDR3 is CASSFTTNTEAFF. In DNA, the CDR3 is TGTGCCAGCAGTTTTACAACGAACACTGAAGCTTTCTTT.

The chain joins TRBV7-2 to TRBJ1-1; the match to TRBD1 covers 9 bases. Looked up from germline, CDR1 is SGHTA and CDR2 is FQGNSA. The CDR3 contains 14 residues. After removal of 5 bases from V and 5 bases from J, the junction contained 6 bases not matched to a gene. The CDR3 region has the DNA TGTGCCAGCAGCCGTCGACAGGGGGTGACTGAAGCTTTCTTT. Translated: CASSRRQGVTEAFF.

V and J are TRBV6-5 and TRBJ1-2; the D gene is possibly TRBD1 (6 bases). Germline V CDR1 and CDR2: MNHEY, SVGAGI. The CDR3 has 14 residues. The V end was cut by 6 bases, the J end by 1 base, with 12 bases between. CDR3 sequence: CASSNDRFNYGYTF. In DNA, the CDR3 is TGTGCCAGCAGCAATGACAGGTTTAACTATGGCTACACCTTC.

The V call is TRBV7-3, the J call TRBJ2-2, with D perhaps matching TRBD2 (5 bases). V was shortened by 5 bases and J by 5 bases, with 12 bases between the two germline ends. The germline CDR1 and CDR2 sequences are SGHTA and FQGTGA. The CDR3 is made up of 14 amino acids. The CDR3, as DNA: TGTGCCAGCAGCCAAGAGGGTGCGACCGGGGAGCTGTTTTTT. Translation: CASSQEGATGELFF.

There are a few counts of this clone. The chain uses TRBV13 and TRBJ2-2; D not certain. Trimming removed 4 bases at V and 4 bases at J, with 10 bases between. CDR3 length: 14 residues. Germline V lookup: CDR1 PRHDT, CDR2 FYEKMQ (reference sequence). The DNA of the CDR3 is TGTGCCAGCAGCTCATCTCTGAGCACCGGGGAGCTGTTTTTT. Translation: CASSSSLSTGELFF.

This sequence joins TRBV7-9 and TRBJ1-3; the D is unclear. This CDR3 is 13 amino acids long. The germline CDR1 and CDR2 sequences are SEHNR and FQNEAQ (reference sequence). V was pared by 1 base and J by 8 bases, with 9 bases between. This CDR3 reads CASSLGGGDTIYF. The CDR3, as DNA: TGTGCCAGCAGCTTAGGAGGCGGAGACACCATATATTTT. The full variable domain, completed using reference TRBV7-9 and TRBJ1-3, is DTGVSQNPRHKITKRGQNVTFRCDPISEHNRLYWYRQTLGQGPEFLTYFQNEAQLEKSRLLSDRFSAERPKGSFSTLEIQRTEQGDSAMYLCASSLGGGDTIYFGEGSWLTVV.

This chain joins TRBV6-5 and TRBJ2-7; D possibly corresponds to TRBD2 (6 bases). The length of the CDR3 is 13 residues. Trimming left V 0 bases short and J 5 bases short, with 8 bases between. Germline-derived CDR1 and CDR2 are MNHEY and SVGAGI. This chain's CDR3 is CASSYSWGDEQYF. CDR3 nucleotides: TGTGCCAGCAGTTACTCATGGGGGGACGAGCAGTACTTC.

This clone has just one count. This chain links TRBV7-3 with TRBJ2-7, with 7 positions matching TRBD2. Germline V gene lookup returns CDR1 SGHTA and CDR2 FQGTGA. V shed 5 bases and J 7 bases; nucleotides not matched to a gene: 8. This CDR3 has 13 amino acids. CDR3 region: CASSEVGGGEQYF. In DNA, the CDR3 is TGTGCCAGCAGCGAAGTGGGGGGGGGAGAGCAGTACTTC.

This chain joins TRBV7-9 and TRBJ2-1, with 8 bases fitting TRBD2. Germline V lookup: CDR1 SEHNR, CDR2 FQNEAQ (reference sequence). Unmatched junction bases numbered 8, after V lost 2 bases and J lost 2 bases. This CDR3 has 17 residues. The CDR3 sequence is CASSLITGGLAYNEQFF. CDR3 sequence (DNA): TGTGCCAGCAGCTTAATCACGGGGGGGCTGGCCTACAATGAGCAGTTCTTC.

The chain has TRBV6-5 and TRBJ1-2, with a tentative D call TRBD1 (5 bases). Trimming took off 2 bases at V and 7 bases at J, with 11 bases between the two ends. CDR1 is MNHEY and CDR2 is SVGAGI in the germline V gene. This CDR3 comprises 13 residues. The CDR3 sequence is CASSYVGQGGYTF. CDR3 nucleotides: TGTGCCAGCAGTTACGTGGGGCAAGGTGGCTACACCTTC.

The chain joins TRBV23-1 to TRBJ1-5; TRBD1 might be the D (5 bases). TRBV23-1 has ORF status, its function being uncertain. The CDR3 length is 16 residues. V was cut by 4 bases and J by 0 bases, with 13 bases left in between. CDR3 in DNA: TGCGCCAGCAGTCCCACAGACAGTCTTAGCAATCAGCCCCAGCATTTT. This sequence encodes CASSPTDSLSNQPQHF.

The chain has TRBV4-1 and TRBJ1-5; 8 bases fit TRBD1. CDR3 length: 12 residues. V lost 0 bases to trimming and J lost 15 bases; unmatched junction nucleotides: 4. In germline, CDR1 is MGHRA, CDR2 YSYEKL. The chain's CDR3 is CASSQEDRVLHF. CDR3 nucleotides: TGCGCCAGCAGCCAAGAGGACAGGGTCCTGCATTTT.

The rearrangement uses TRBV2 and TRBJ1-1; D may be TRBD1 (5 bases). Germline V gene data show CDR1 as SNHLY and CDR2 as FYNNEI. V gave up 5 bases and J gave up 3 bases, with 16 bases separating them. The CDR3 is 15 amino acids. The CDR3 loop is CASSMGEGRYTEAFF. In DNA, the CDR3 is TGTGCCAGCAGTATGGGGGAGGGGCGGTACACTGAAGCTTTCTTT.

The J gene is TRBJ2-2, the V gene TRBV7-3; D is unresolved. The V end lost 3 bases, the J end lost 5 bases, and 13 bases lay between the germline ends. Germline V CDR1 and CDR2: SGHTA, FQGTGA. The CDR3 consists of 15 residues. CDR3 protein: CASSFSYGQTGELFF. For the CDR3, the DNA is TGTGCCAGCAGCTTCTCATATGGGCAAACCGGGGAGCTGTTTTTT.

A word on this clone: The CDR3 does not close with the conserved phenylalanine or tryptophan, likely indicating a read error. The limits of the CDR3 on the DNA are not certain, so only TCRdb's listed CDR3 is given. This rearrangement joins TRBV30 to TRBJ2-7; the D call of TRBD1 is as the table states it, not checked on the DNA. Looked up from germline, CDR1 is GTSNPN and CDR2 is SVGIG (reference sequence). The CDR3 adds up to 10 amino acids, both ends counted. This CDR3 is CAWGVPGQSP.

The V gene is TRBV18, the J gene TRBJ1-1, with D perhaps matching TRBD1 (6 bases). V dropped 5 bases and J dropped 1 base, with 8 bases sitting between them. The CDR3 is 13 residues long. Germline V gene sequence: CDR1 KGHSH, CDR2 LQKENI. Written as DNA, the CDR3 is TGTGCCAGCTCATCAGGGGAGAACACTGAAGCTTTCTTT. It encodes CASSSGENTEAFF. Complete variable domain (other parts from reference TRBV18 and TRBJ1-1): NAGVMQNPRHLVRRRGQEARLRCSPMKGHSHVYWYRQLPEEGLKFMVYLQKENIIDESGMPKERFSAEFPKEGPSILRIQQVVRGDSAAYFCASSSGENTEAFFGQGTRLTVV.